This TCR beta chain was recorded in a study of T cells in Graves' hyperthyroidism and ophthalmopathy. RNA transcripts were the template for amplifying TCR beta CDR3 regions. With the HTBI primer set, the TCR CDR3 went through a first round of RT-PCR. One entry per CDR3 protein, called by TCRdb with MiXCR from the multiplex PCR reads. Seen here are about 96,000 distinct CDR3 sequences, approximately 56% observed once, and the top ten hold roughly 26%. Germline trimming cut 6 bases from V and 8 bases from J; bases unmatched to any gene: 6. The CDR3 runs 13 residues. Germline V gene lookup returns CDR1 MNHEY and CDR2 SMNVEV (reference sequence).

The source of this sequence is a woman between 40 and 55 years old with Graves' hyperthyroidism. Material for sequencing was blood. The chain carries TRBV27 and TRBJ1-4; TRBD1 matches at 7 bases. The CDR3 sequence: CASSFGGGEKLFF. The CDR3 DNA sequence: TGTGCCAGCAGCTTTGGAGGGGGCGAAAAACTGTTTTTT.